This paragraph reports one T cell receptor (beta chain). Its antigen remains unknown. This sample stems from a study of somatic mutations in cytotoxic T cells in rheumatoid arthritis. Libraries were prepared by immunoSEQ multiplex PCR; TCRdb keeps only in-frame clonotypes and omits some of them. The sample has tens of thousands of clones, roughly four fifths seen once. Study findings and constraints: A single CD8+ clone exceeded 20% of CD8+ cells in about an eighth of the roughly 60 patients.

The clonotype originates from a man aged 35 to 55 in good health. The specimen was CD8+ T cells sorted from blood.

The CDR3, as DNA: TGTGCCAGCAGCTTAACCGCTAGCGTCTACAATGAGCAGTTCTTC. It translates to CASSLTASVYNEQFF. The genes are TRBV7-8 and TRBJ2-1, with D possibly being TRBD2 (6 bases). Germline V gene data show CDR1 as SGHVS and CDR2 as FQNEAQ. The CDR3 consists of 15 residues. With 2 bases removed from V and 3 bases from J, the gap between germline ends came to 11 bases.